This T cell receptor (beta chain) was found in a study of CD8 T cells in ankylosing spondylitis. The study's findings and limits: Among TCR beta sequences, a motif of roughly 8 highly homologous variants appeared characteristic of ankylosing spondylitis blood.

Trimming cost V 2 bases and J 5 bases, with 9 bases left between them. Germline V gives CDR1 SGHTA, CDR2 FQGTGA. This CDR3 has 13 amino acids. With respect to this clonotype: No antigen is known for it.

Quantitative barcoded 5'-RACE was used to prepare TCR beta libraries. MiXCR was run by TCRdb on the 5' RACE reads, yielding one entry per CDR3 protein. The sample records a few hundred thousand distinct CDR3 sequences, about a fifth being singletons. This TCR derives from a male donor with ankylosing spondylitis. V gene TRBV7-3 combines with J gene TRBJ2-5; D gene unclear. The sequenced material came from blood, either unsorted or a sorted T cell fraction (not recorded which). CDR3 DNA: TGTGCCAGCAGCTTACAGCCCGCGGAGACCCAGTACTTC. Encoded protein: CASSLQPAETQYF.